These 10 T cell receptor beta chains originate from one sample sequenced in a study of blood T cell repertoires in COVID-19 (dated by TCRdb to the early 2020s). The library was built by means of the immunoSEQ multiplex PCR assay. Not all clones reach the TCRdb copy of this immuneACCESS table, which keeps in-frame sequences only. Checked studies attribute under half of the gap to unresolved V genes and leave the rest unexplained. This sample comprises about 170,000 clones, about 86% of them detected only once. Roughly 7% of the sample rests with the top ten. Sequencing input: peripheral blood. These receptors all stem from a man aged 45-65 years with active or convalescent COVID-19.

The CDR3: CASSIDLGQGYGYTF. CDR3 bases: TGTGCCAGTAGTATAGATTTAGGACAGGGCTATGGCTACACCTTC. This chain connects TRBV19 to TRBJ1-2, with TRBD1 identical over 8 bases. Germline trimming cut 0 bases from V and 4 bases from J; bases unmatched to any gene: 4. This CDR3 is 15 amino acids long. The germline V gene encodes CDR1 LNHDA and CDR2 SQIVND (reference sequence).

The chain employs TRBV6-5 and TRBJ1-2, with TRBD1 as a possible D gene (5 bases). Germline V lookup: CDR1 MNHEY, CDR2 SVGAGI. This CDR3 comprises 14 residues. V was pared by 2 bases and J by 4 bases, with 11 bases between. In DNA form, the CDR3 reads TGTGCCAGCAGTTACCAGGGTTGGGGCTATGGCTACACCTTC. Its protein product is CASSYQGWGYGYTF.

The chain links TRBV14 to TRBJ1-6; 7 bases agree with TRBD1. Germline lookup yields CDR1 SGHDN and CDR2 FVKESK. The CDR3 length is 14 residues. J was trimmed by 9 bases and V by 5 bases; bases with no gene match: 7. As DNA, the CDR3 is TGTGCCAGCAGCAACCGGGACAGAGTTTCACCCCTCCACTTT. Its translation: CASSNRDRVSPLHF.

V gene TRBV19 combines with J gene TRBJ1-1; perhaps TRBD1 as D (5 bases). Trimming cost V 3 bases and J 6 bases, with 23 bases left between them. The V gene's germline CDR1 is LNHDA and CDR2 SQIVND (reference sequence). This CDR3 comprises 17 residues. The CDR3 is CASSIGVGGVRTAEAFF. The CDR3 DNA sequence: TGTGCCAGTAGTATCGGGGTCGGGGGGGTTAGGACCGCTGAAGCTTTCTTT.

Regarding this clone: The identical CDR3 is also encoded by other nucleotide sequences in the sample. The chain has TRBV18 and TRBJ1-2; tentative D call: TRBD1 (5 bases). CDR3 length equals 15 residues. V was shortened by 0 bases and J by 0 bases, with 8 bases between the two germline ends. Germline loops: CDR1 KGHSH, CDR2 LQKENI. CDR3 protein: CASSPPAGTNYGYTF. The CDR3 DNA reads TGTGCCAGCTCACCACCGGCAGGGACTAACTATGGCTACACCTTC.

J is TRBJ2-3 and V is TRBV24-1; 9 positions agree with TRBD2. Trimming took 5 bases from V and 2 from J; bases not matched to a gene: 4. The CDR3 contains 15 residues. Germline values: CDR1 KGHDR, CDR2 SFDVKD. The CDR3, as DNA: TGTGCCACCAGTGTCCGCGGGGGGGCCACAGATACGCAGTATTTT. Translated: CATSVRGGATDTQYF.

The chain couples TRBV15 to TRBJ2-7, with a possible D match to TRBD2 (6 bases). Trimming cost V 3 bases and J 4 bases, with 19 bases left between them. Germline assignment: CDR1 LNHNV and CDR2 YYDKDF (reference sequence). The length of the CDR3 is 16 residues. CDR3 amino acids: CATSRVRLGSRYEQYF. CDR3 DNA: TGTGCCACCAGCAGGGTTCGACTAGGAAGCAGGTACGAGCAGTACTTC. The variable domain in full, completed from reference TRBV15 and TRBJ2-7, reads DAMVIQNPRYQVTQFGKPVTLSCSQTLNHNVMYWYQQKSSQAPKLLFHYYDKDFNNEADTPDNFQSRRPNTSFCFLDIRSPGLGDTAMYLCATSRVRLGSRYEQYFGPGTRLTVT.

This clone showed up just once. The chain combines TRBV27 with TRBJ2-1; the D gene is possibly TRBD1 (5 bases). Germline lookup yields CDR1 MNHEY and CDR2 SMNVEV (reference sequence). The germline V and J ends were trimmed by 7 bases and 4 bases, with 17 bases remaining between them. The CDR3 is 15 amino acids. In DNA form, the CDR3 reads TGTGCCAGCAACCAGGGATTGGGCAGATACAATGAGCAGTTCTTC. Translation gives CASNQGLGRYNEQFF.

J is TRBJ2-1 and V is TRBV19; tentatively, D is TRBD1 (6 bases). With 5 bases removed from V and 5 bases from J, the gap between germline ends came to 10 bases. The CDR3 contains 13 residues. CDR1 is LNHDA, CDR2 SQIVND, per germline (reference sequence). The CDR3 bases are TGTGCCAGTAGTTCCCGGGACAACAATGAGCAGTTCTTC. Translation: CASSSRDNNEQFF.

For the CDR3, the DNA is TGTGCCAGCAGCTTAGTAGCGAGCGGGGGGACTTCCTCCTACGAGCAGTACTTC. Translating it yields CASSLVASGGTSSYEQYF. The chain employs TRBV7-6 and TRBJ2-7; TRBD2 agrees at 9 bases. Germline V gene data show CDR1 as SGHVS and CDR2 as FNYEAQ. The CDR3 is 18 residues long. The J segment lost 0 bases and the V segment lost 1 base, leaving 10 bases of the junction unmatched.